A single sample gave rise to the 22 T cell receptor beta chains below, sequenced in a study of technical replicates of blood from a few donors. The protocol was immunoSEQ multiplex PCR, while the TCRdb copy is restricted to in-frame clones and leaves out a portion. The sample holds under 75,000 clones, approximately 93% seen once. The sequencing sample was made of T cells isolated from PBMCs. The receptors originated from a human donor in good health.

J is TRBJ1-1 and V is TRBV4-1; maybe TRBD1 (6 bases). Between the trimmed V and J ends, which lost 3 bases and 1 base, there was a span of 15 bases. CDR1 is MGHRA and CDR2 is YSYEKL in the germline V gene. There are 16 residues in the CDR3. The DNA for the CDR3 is TGCGCCAGCAGCCAGAAACAGGGTGAAGCGAACACTGAAGCTTTCTTT. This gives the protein CASSQKQGEANTEAFF.

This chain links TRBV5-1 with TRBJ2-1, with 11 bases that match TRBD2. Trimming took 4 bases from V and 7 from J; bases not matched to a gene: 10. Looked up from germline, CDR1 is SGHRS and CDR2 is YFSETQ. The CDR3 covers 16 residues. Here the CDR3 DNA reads TGCGCCAGCAGCGTAAGACTAGCGGGGACGGGGAATGAGCAGTTCTTC. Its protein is CASSVRLAGTGNEQFF.

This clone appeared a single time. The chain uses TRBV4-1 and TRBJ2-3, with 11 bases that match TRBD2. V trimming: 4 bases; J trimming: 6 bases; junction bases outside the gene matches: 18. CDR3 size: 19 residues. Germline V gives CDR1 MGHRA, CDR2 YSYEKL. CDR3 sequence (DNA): TGCGCCAGCAGCCGCTTAACTAGCGGGAGTATCGGGATGAGTGATACGCAGTATTTT. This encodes CASSRLTSGSIGMSDTQYF.

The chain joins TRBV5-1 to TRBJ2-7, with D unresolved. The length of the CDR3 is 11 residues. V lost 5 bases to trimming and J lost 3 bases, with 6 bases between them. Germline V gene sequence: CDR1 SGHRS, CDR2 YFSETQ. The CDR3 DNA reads TGCGCCAGCAGAGCTGGCTACGAGCAGTACTTC. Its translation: CASRAGYEQYF.

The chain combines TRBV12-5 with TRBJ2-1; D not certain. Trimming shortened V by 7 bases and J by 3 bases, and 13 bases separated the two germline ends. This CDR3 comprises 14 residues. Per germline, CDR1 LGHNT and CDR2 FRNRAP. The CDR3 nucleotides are TGTGCTAGTGCCCTCCAGGCCAGCTACAATGAGCAGTTCTTC. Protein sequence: CASALQASYNEQFF.

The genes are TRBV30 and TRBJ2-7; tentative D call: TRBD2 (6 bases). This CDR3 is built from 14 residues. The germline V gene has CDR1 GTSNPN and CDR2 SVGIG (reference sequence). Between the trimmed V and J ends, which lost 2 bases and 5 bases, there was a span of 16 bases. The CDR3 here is CAWSTPGVGDEQYF. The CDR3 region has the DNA TGTGCCTGGAGTACCCCGGGAGTAGGAGACGAGCAGTACTTC.

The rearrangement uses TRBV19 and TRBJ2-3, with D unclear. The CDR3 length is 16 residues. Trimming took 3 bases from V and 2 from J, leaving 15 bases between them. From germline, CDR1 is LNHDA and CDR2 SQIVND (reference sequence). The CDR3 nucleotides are TGTGCCAGTAGTATCCAAGTTAAGCGCCCCACAGATACGCAGTATTTT. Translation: CASSIQVKRPTDTQYF. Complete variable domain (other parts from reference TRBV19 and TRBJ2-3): DGGITQSPKYLFRKEGQNVTLSCEQNLNHDAMYWYRQDPGQGLRLIYYSQIVNDFQKGDIAEGYSVSREKKESFPLTVTSAQKNPTAFYLCASSIQVKRPTDTQYFGPGTRLTVL.

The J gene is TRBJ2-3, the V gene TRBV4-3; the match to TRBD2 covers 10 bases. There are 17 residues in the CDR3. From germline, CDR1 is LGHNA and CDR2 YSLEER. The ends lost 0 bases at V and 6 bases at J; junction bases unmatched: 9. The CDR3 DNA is TGCGCCAGCAGCCAAGAGCCTAGCGGGAGCTCGGCGGATACGCAGTATTTT. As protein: CASSQEPSGSSADTQYF.

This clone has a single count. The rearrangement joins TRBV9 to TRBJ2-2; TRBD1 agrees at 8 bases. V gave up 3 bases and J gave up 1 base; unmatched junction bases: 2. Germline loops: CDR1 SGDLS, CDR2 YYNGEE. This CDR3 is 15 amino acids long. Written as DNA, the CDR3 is TGTGCCAGCAGCGCGGGGACAGGGAACACCGGGGAGCTGTTTTTT. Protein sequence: CASSAGTGNTGELFF.

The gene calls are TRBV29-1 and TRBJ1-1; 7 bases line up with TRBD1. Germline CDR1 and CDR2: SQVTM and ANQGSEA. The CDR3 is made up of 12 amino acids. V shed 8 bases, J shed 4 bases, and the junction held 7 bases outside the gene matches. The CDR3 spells CSSFGTATEAFF. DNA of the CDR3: TGCAGCTCATTTGGGACAGCCACTGAAGCTTTCTTT.

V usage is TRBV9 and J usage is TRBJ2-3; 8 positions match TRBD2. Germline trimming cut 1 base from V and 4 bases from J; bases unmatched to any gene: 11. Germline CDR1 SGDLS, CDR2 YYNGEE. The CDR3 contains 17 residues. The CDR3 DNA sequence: TGTGCCAGCAGCGTATTACATGGCGGGAGGATGGCAGATACGCAGTATTTT. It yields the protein CASSVLHGGRMADTQYF.

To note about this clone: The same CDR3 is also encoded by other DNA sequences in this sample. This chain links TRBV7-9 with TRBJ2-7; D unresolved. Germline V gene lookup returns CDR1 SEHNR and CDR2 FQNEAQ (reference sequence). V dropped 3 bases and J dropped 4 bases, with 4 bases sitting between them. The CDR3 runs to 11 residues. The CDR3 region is CASSFSYEQYF. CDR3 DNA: TGTGCCAGCAGCTTTTCATACGAGCAGTACTTC.

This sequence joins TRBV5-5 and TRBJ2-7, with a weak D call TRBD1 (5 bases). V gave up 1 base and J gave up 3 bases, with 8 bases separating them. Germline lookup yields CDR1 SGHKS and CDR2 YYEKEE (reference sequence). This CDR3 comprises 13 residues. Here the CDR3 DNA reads TGTGCCAGCAGCTTGATACAGGACTACGAGCAGTACTTC. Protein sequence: CASSLIQDYEQYF. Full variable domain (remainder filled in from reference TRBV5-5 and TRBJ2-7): DAGVTQSPTHLIKTRGQQVTLRCSPISGHKSVSWYQQVLGQGPQFIFQYYEKEERGRGNFPDRFSARQFPNYSSELNVNALLLGDSALYLCASSLIQDYEQYFGPGTRLTVT.

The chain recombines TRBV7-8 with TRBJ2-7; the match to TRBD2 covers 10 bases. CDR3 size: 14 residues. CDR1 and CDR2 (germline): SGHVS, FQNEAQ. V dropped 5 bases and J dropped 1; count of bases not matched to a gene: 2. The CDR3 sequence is CASSGTSVSYEQYF. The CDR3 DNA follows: TGTGCCAGCAGCGGGACTAGCGTTTCCTACGAGCAGTACTTC.

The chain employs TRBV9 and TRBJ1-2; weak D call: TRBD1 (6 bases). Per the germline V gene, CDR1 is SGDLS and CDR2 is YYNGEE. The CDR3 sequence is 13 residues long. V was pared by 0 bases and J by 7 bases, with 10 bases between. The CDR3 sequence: CASSVGQESGYTF. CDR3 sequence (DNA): TGTGCCAGCAGCGTAGGACAGGAAAGTGGCTACACCTTC.

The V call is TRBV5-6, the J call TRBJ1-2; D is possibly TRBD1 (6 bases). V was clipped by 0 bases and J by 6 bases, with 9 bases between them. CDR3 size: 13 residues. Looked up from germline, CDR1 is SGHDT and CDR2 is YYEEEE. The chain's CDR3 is CASSLGQGHGYTF. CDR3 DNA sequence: TGTGCCAGCAGCTTGGGGCAGGGGCATGGCTACACCTTC.

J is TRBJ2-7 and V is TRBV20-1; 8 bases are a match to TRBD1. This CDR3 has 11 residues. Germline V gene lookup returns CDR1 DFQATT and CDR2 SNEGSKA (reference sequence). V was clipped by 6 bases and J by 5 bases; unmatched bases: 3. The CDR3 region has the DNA TGCAGTGCGCCAGGGGGCAACGAGCAGTACTTC. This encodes CSAPGGNEQYF.

Here the CDR3 reads CASSQVSGSGIGELFF. The DNA of the CDR3 is TGTGCCAGCAGCCAAGTAAGCGGGAGTGGAATCGGGGAGCTGTTTTTT. V usage is TRBV4-2 and J usage is TRBJ2-2; 8 bases are a match to TRBD2. With 1 base clipped from V and 7 bases from J, the junction kept 8 bases outside the gene matches. The CDR3 sequence is 16 residues long. Germline-derived CDR1 and CDR2 are LGHNA and YNFKEQ.

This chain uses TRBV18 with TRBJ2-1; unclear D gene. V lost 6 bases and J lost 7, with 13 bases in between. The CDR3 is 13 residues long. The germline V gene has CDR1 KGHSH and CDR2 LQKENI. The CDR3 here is CASSLTSRNEQFF. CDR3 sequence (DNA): TGTGCCAGCTCTCTAACGAGCCGTAATGAGCAGTTCTTC.

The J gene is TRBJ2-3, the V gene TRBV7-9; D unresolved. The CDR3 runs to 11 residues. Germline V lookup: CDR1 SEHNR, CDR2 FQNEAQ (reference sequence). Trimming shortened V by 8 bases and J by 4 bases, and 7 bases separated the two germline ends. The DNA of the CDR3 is TGTGCCAGCCTTCAGGCAGATACGCAGTATTTT. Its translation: CASLQADTQYF.

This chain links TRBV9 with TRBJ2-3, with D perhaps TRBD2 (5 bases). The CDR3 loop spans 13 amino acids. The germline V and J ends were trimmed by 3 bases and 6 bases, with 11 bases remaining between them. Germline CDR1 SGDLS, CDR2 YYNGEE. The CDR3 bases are TGTGCCAGCAGCGGTTATAGCGCCGATACGCAGTATTTT. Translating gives CASSGYSADTQYF.

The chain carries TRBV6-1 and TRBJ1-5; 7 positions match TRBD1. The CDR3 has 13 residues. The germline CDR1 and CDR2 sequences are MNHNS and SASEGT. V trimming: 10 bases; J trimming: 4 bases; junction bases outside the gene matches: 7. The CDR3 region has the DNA TGTGCCACCTTCCGACAGGGAAATCAGCCCCAGCATTTT. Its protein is CATFRQGNQPQHF.